This record looks at one T cell receptor beta chain sequence and its context. The sample comes from a study of T cell changes during pregnancy in multiple sclerosis. Libraries were prepared by immunoSEQ multiplex PCR; TCRdb keeps only in-frame clonotypes and omits some of them. The sample yields more than 60,000 clones, about 91% seen once. V gave up 2 bases and J gave up 4 bases, with 18 bases separating them. The CDR3 runs to 16 residues. From germline, CDR1 is GTSNPN and CDR2 SVGIG (reference sequence). The TCR originated in a female donor in good health, enrolled as a control in a pregnancy study. The gene calls are TRBV30 and TRBJ1-3; perhaps TRBD1 as D (5 bases). The material sequenced was CD4+ T cells from peripheral blood mononuclear cells, taken in the third trimester of pregnancy. The CDR3 nucleotides are TGTGCCTGGAGTTTACTCTACTGGGACTCCGGAAACACCATATATTTT. Residues: CAWSLLYWDSGNTIYF.